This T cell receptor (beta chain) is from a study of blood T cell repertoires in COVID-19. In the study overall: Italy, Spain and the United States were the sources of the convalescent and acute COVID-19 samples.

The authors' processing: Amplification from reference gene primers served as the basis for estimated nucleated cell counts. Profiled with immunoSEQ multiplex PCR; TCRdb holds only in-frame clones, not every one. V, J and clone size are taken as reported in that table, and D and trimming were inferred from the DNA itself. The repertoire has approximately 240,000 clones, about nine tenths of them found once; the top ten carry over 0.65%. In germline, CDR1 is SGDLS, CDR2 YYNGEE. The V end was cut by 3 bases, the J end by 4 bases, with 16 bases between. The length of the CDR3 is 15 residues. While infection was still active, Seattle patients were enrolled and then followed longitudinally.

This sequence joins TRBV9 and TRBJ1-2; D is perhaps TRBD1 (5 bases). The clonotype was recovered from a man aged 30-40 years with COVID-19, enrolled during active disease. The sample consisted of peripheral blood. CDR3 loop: CASSAGLGGTYGYTF. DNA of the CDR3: TGTGCCAGCAGCGCCGGGTTGGGGGGGACCTATGGCTACACCTTC.